This T cell receptor (beta chain) is from a study of blood T cell repertoires in COVID-19. On this clone: This CDR3 is also generated by other DNA sequences in the sample.

The CDR3 has 13 amino acids. Trimming pared 0 bases from V and 3 bases from J, leaving 6 bases between. Germline V gene lookup returns CDR1 SGHTA and CDR2 FQGNSA. Sequenced by immunoSEQ multiplex PCR; TCRdb stores in-frame clones only, minus some. Of tens of thousands of clones listed, over 60% were seen once; the top ten hold around 50%. The sequenced material came from peripheral blood. J is TRBJ2-7 and V is TRBV7-2; D gene unclear. The TCR originated in a human donor in a cohort sampled during active COVID-19. The CDR3 is CASSLAASYEQYF. In DNA form, the CDR3 reads TGTGCCAGCAGCTTAGCCGCCAGCTACGAGCAGTACTTC.